Given below is one T cell receptor (beta chain) in context. The antigen is not known. This entry is derived from a study of T-cell reconstitution after alpha-beta-depleted transplantation in children. Overall study results and limits: After one year, T-cell counts and TCRbeta diversity mostly came from new T cells. High day-60 TCRbeta diversity in some patients came from surviving recipient T cells and thymic progenitors. Alpha-beta T cells present about two months after transplant were reported to originate from several hundred expanded graft clones.

Germline V gene sequence: CDR1 KGHSH, CDR2 LQKENI. Losses at the gene ends were 6 bases for V and 6 bases for J; bases not matched to a gene: 7. The CDR3 runs 13 residues. Library preparation (for TCRbeta) was performed with unique molecular identifiers. A single record per CDR3 protein comes from TCRdb applying MiXCR to the PCR reads. The data contain about a million distinct CDR3 sequences, less than 30% of them singletons. The specimen comprised PBMCs, mostly from graft donor cells, sampled 360 days after TCRalphabeta/CD19-depleted stem cell transplant. The chain has TRBV18 and TRBJ2-7; 8 nucleotides align to TRBD1. The sequence was obtained from a boy under three years old who had a stem cell transplant for SCID, so the T cells may come from the graft donor. The CDR3 coding sequence is TGTGCCAGCTCCCCTTCAGGGGGCGGCGAGCAGTACTTC. It encodes CASSPSGGGEQYF.